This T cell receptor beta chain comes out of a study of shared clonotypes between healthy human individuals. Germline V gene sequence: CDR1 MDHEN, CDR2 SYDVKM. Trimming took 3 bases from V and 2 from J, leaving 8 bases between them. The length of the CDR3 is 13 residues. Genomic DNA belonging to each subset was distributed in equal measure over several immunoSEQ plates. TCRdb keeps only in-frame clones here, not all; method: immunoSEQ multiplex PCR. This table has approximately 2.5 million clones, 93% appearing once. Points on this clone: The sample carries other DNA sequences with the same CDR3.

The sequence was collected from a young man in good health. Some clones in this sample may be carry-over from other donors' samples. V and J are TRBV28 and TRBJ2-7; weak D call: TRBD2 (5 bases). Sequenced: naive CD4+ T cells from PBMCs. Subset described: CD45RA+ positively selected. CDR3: CASSLSGAYEQYF. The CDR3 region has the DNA TGTGCCAGCAGTTTGAGCGGAGCCTACGAGCAGTACTTC.